This T cell receptor beta chain was documented in a study of preoperative IRX-2 immunotherapy in early breast cancer. Profiled with immunoSEQ multiplex PCR; TCRdb holds only in-frame clones, not every one. Of 60,000 or so clones in the sample, roughly 94% were seen once. Deletions cut 0 bases from V and 6 bases from J, with 19 bases between. Per germline, CDR1 SGHNT and CDR2 YYREEE (reference sequence). The CDR3 runs to 16 residues. In its sample, this clone was seen once. Treatment: preoperative locoregional IRX-2 cytokine immunotherapy. Preoperative locoregional IRX-2 cytokine immunotherapy was tested in the phase Ib source study.

The sample here was taken from a patient treated with IRX-2 immunotherapy. V is TRBV5-4 and J is TRBJ2-7, with D perhaps matching TRBD1 (6 bases). This receptor was taken from a human donor with breast cancer. The CDR3 bases are TGTGCCAGCAGCTTGGGAGGCGGCAGGGGATTTTTCGAGCAGTACTTC. This codes for CASSLGGGRGFFEQYF. Filled out from reference TRBV5-4 and TRBJ2-7, the complete variable domain reads ETGVTQSPTHLIKTRGQQVTLRCSSQSGHNTVSWYQQALGQGPQFIFQYYREEENGRGNFPPRFSGLQFPNYSSELNVNALELDDSALYLCASSLGGGRGFFEQYFGPGTRLTVT.